This T cell receptor (beta chain) was obtained from a study of neoadjuvant anti-PD-1 for oral cavity cancer. For this clone: Its matching antigen is unknown.

Study-wide findings and caveats: Treg/Th17 ratio rose with pretreatment blood and fell with post-treatment tumor TCRbeta clonality.

This sample's time point: after neoadjuvant nivolumab, at surgical resection. These newly diagnosed stage II-IVA oral cavity squamous cell carcinoma patients had no prior systemic or radiation treatment. With V trimmed by 6 bases and J by 3 bases, 7 bases remained unmatched. Germline CDR1 and CDR2: SQVTM and ANQGSEA. CDR3 length: 14 amino acids. Libraries were prepared by immunoSEQ multiplex PCR; TCRdb keeps only in-frame clonotypes and omits some of them. Of approximately 1,500 clones listed, approximately 56% were seen once; the top ten hold 16%. The clonotype comes from a person aged 35 to 85 with oral cavity squamous cell carcinoma. The sequencing used tumor tissue, collected after nivolumab (anti-PD-1) treatment. This chain uses TRBV29-1 with TRBJ2-7; 11 positions match TRBD1. The CDR3 DNA reads as TGCAGCGTCGCCGGGACAGGGGGAAGCTACGAGCAGTACTTC. Translation gives CSVAGTGGSYEQYF.